The sequence of this T cell receptor beta chain was determined in a study of shared T cell receptors in the human thymus. Assay: immunoSEQ multiplex PCR; the TCRdb copy retains only in-frame clones and omits some. This table has hundreds of thousands of clones, 70% to 90% appearing once. The CDR3 length is 15 residues. Per germline, CDR1 LGHNA and CDR2 YSLEER. Trimming at V came to 4 bases and at J to 3 bases, leaving 4 bases not matched to a gene. These data were also filed under a second study, of human thymus T cells. From that report: Thymic resections from corrective heart surgery supplied the tissue.

The sequenced sample consisted of thymocytes. The chain employs TRBV4-3 and TRBJ2-5; 11 nucleotides align to TRBD2. The sequence was collected from a boy younger than two with a congenital heart defect. The DNA of the CDR3 is TGCGCCAGCAGCCCGTCACTAGCGGGAGAAGAGACCCAGTACTTC. Its protein is CASSPSLAGEETQYF.